These T cell receptor beta chains were read from a single sample in a study of vaccination effects on CD4 cells after COVID-19. These TCRs are of unknown antigen specificity. The assay was immunoSEQ multiplex PCR, and TCRdb's table has in-frame clones only and misses some. The data show tens of thousands of clones, with under 80% seen just once and 25% to 30% held by the top ten. This material consisted of CD4+ T cells from PBMCs cultured with a peptide pool, taken before COVID-19 vaccination. The receptors shown here come from a human donor who had a prior SARS-CoV-2 infection. Both conserved end residues are part of each CDR3. Each record gives: V gene, J gene, CDR3 protein.

TRBV5-8	TRBJ1-2	CASSRDRGGYGYTF
TRBV6-5	TRBJ1-6	CASSGRGLDSPLHF
TRBV7-2	TRBJ2-2	CASSLAGEVTGELFF
TRBV11-1	TRBJ2-5	CASSFGGPGVETQYF
TRBV5-4	TRBJ2-7	CASSLRGGGPHEQYF
TRBV24-1	TRBJ2-1	CATSDPGTSGRAGWAEQFF
TRBV11-3	TRBJ2-2	CASRRGGLLNTGELFF
TRBV3-1/TRBV3-2	TRBJ1-5	CASSQGWGEGQPQHF
TRBV5-1	TRBJ2-5	CASSLDRVGETQYF
TRBV7-2	TRBJ1-1	CASSFKWDTEAFF
TRBV7-2	TRBJ1-5	CASSLDRLNQPQHF
TRBV6-5	TRBJ2-2	CASRGEFTGELFF
TRBV12-3/TRBV12-4	TRBJ1-6	CASSFRNSPLHF